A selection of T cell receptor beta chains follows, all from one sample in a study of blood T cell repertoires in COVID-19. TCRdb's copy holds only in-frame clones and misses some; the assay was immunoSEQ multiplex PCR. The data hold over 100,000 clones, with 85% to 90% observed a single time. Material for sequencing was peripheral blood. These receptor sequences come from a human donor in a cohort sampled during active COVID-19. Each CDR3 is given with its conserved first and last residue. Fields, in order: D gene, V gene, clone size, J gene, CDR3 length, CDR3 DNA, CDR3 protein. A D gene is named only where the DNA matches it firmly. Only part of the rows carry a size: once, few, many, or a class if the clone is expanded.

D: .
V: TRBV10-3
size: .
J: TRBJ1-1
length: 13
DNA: TGTGCCATCAGTGACAAAATGAACACTGAAGCTTTCTTT
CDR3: CAISDKMNTEAFF

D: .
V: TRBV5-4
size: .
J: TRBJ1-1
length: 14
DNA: TGTGCCAGCAGCTTGGGAAATAGAGTTCTCGAAGCTTTCTTT
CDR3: CASSLGNRVLEAFF

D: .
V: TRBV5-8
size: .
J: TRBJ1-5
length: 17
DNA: TGTGCCAGCAGTTGGGAAGGGGTGGCACGCCTCAATCAGCCCCAGCATTTT
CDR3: CASSWEGVARLNQPQHF

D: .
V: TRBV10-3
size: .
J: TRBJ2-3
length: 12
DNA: TGTGCCATCGCTAACCCCGGGACTGGAACGTATTTT
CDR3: CAIANPGTGTYF

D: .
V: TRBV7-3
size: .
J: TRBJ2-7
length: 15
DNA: TGTGCCAGCAAGCAGGAGCCAGGGTGGACCTACGAGCAGTACTTC
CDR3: CASKQEPGWTYEQYF

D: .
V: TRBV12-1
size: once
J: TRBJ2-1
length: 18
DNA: TGTGCCAGCAGCCTTGAGGGGGTGAGAGCGGAGCTAAACAATGAGCAGTTCTTC
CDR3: CASSLEGVRAELNNEQFF

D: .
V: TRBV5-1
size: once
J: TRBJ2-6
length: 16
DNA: TGCGCCAGCTTTGCAGGCCGCTTCTCTGGGGCCAACGTCCTGACTTTC
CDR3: CASFAGRFSGANVLTF

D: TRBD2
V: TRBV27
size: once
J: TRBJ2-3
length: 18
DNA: TGTGCCAGCAGCCCCCTACCAGGGACTAGCGGGCAAGGAGATACGCAGTATTTT
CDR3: CASSPLPGTSGQGDTQYF

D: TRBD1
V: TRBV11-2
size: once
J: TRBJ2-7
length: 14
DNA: TGTGCCAGCAGCCGACCGGGACAGAGATACGAGCAGTACTTC
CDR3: CASSRPGQRYEQYF

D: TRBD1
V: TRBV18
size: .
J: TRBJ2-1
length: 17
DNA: TGTGCCAGCTCACCTTATATACCGGGACAGTTATACAATGAGCAGTTCTTC
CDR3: CASSPYIPGQLYNEQFF

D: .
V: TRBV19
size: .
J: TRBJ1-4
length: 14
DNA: TGTGCCAGTAGTTTGGCAGGGATTAATGAAAAACTGTTTTTT
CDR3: CASSLAGINEKLFF

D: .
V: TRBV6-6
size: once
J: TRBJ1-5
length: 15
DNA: TGTGCCAGCAGTCCTACGGCGGATAGCAATCAGCCCCAGCATTTT
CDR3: CASSPTADSNQPQHF

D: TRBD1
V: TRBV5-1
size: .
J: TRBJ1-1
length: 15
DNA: TGCGCCAGCAGGGACTCCGGGACAGTCAACACTGAAGCTTTCTTT
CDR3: CASRDSGTVNTEAFF

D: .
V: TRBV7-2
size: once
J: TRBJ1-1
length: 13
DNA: TGTGCCAGCAATACCGGGTTGAACACTGAAGCTTTCTTT
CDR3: CASNTGLNTEAFF

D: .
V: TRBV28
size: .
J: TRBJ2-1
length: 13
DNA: TGTGCCAGCACAGGAACCCTTTACAATGAGCAGTTCTTC
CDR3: CASTGTLYNEQFF

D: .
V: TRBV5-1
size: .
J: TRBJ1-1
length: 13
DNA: TGCGCCAGCAGCGTAGGGGTGAGCACTGAAGCTTTCTTT
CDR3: CASSVGVSTEAFF

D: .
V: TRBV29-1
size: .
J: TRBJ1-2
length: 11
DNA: TGCAGCGTTGGGCAGGGTTATGGCTACACCTTC
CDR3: CSVGQGYGYTF

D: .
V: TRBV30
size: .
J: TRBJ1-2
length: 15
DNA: TGTGCCTGGAGGAGGGGTGCAGCGGGGGTTGAAGGCTACACCTTC
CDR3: CAWRRGAAGVEGYTF

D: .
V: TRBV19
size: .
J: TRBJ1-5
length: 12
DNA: TGTGCCAGTGAGAGGGCCGGGGGGCCCCAGCATTTT
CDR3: CASERAGGPQHF

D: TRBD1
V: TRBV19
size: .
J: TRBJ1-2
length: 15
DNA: TGTGCCAGTAGTAGGGAAACAGGGGGCTCCTATGGCTACACCTTC
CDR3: CASSRETGGSYGYTF

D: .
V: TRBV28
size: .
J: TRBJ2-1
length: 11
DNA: TGTGCCAGCAGCCTCCTTGTTGAGCAGTTCTTC
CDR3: CASSLLVEQFF

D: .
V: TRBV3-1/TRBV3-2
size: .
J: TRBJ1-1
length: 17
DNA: TGTGCCAGCAGCCAAGAAGTGAACCTCTATATGAACACTGAAGCTTTCTTT
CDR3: CASSQEVNLYMNTEAFF

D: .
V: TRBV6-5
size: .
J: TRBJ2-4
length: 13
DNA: TGTGCCAGCAGTTCGGGAGCCAAAAACATTCAGTACTTC
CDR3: CASSSGAKNIQYF

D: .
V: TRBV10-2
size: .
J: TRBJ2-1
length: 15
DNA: TGCGCCAGCGTTGACTCTCCGAGCTCCTACAATGAGCAGTTCTTC
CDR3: CASVDSPSSYNEQFF

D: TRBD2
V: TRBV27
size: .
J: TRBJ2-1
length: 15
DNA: TGTGCCAGCACCCTGGGAGGGGTCGGGCCGAATGAGCAGTTCTTC
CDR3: CASTLGGVGPNEQFF

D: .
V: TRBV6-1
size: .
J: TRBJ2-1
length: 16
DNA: TGTGCCAGCAGTGAACGTAGTGGTTTACCCTACAATGAGCAGTTCTTC
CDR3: CASSERSGLPYNEQFF

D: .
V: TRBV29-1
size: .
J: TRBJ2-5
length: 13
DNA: TGCAGCGTTGAAAACACCCGCCAAGAGACCCAGTACTTC
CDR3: CSVENTRQETQYF

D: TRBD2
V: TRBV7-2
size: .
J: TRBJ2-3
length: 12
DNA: TGTGCCTCCGCCCCGGGAGGAGATACGCAGTATTTT
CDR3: CASAPGGDTQYF

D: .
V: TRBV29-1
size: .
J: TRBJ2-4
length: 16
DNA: TGCAGCGCCCTCGCCACCAGGGGGGAGGACAAAAACATTCAGTACTTC
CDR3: CSALATRGEDKNIQYF

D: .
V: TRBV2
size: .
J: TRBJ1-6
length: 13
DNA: TGTGCCAGCAACCGGGGTAGTAATTCACCCCTCCACTTT
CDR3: CASNRGSNSPLHF

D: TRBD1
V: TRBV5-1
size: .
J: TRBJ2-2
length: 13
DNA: TGCGCCAGCAAGGGGGCAGACACCGGGGAGCTGTTTTTT
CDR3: CASKGADTGELFF

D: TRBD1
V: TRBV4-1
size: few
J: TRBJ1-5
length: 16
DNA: TGCGCCAGCAGCCAAGAACAGGGGTCGAGCAATCAGCCCCAGCATTTT
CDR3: CASSQEQGSSNQPQHF

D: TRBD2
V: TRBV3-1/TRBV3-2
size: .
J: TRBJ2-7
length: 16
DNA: TGTGCCAGCAGCCAAGTCTGGCTAGCGGCACCCTACGAGCAGTACTTC
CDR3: CASSQVWLAAPYEQYF

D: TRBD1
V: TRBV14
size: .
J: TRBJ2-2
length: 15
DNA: TGTGCCAGCAGACCAGGGGGCGGTAACACCGGGGAGCTGTTTTTT
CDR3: CASRPGGGNTGELFF

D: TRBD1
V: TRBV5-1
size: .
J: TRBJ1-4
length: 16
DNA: TGCGCCAGCAGCGCGGGGACAGGTTGGGTTAATGAAAAACTGTTTTTT
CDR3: CASSAGTGWVNEKLFF

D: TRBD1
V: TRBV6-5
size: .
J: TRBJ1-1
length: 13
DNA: TGTGCCAGCTGGACAGGAGGGAACACTGAAGCTTTCTTT
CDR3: CASWTGGNTEAFF

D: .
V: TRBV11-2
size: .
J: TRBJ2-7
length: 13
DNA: TGTGCCAGCAGCCACACAGGGACCTACGAGCAGTACTTC
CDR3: CASSHTGTYEQYF

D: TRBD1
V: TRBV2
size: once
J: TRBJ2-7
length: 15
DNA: TGTGCCAGCAGTTTCGGACAGGGGGGTGTCTACGAGCAGTACTTC
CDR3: CASSFGQGGVYEQYF

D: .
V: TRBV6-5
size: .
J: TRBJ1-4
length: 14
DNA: TGTGCCAGCAGTTACGGACAGCTTAATGAAAAACTGTTTTTT
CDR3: CASSYGQLNEKLFF

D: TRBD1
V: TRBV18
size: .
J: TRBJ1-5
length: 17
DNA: TGTGCCAACGCCCGACCCCCGGGACAGTCTAGCAATCAGCCCCAGCATTTT
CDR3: CANARPPGQSSNQPQHF

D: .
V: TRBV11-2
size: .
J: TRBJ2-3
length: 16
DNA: TGTGCCAGCAGCTTATTCGTGGGGGGAAGCACAGATACGCAGTATTTT
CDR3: CASSLFVGGSTDTQYF

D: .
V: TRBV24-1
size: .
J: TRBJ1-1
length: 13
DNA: TGTGCCACCAGTGATCCTGGAGGGGCTGAAGCTTTCTTT
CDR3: CATSDPGGAEAFF

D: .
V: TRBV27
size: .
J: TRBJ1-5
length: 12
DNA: TGTGCCAGCAGTTCCGTCGGGGAGCCCCAGCATTTT
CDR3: CASSSVGEPQHF

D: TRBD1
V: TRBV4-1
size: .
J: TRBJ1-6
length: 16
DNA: TGCGCCAGCAGCCAGGCGGACAGGGACTTCAATTCACCCCTCCACTTT
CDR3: CASSQADRDFNSPLHF

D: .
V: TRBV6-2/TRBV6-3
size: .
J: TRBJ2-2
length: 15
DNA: TGTGCCAGCAGTTACTGGACAGATTACACCGGGGAGCTGTTTTTT
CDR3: CASSYWTDYTGELFF

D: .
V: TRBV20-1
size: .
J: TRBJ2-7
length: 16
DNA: TGCAGTGCTAGTTTATGGGGGAGGACCAGCTCCTACGAGCAGTACTTC
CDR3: CSASLWGRTSSYEQYF

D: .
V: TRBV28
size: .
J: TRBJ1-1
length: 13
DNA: TGTGCCAGCAGTTCTGGCAATTACCCTGAAGCTTTCTTT
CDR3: CASSSGNYPEAFF

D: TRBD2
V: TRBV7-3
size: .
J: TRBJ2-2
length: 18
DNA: TGTGCCAGCAGCTTAAAGTCTAGCGGGGGCACGAACACCGGGGAGCTGTTTTTT
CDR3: CASSLKSSGGTNTGELFF

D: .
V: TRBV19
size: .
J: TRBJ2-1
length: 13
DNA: TGTGCCAGTAGTATTTCTAGGTGGAGTGAGCAGTTCTTC
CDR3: CASSISRWSEQFF

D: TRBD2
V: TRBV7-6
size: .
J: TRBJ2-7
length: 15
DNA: TGTGCCAGCAGCCCCATACTAGCGGGGATCTACGAGCAGTACTTC
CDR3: CASSPILAGIYEQYF

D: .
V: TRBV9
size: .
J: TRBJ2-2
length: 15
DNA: TGTGCCAGCAGCGTCCGGGACAAGAACACCGGGGAGCTGTTTTTT
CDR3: CASSVRDKNTGELFF

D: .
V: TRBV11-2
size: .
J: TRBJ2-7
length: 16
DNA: TGTGCCAGCAGCTTCGGGCGGGGCCTAGTCTCCTACGAGCAGTACTTC
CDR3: CASSFGRGLVSYEQYF

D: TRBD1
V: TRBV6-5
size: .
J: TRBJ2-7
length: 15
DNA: TGTGCCAGCAGACCACAGGGGTTCAGGACCTACGAGCAGTACTTC
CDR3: CASRPQGFRTYEQYF

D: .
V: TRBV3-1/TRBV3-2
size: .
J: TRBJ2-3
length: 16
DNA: TGTGCCAGCAGCCAAGGCCTAGCGATAAGCACAGATACGCAGTATTTT
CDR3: CASSQGLAISTDTQYF

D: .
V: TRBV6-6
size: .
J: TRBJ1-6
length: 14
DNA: TGTGCCAGCAATTACCAGGGCGGCCAAGCACCCCTCCACTTT
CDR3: CASNYQGGQAPLHF

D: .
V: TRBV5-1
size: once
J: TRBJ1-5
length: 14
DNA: TGCGCCAGCAGCTTGTTTTCCGGGGATCAGCCCCAGCATTTT
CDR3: CASSLFSGDQPQHF